This T cell receptor beta chain emerged from a study of cytomegalovirus exposure and HLA in healthy donors. The germline V and J ends were trimmed by 1 base and 7 bases, with 8 bases remaining between them. Germline V gene data show CDR1 as LGHNA and CDR2 as YNFKEQ. The CDR3 contains 13 residues. The PCR made use of 60 Vbeta and 13 Jbeta primers. The table came from immunoSEQ multiplex PCR; TCRdb's copy has only in-frame clones and leaves some out. This table holds some 110,000 clones, 70% found once. The TCR was taken from a man aged 25 to 40 in good health and CMV-seropositive. The V gene is TRBV4-2, the J gene TRBJ1-5; no clear D gene. The sequencing input was PBMCs. The CDR3, as DNA: TGTGCCAGCAGCCAAGGCGTAGAGCAGCCCCAGCATTTT. This translates into CASSQGVEQPQHF.